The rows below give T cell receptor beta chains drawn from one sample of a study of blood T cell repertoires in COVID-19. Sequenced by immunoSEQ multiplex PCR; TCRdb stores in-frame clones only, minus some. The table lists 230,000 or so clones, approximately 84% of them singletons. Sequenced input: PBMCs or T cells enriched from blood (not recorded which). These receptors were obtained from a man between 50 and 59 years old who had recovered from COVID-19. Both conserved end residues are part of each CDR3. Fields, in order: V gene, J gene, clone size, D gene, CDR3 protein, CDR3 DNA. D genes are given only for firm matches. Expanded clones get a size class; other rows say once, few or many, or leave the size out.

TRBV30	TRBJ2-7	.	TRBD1	CAWSGTGYEQYF	TGTGCCTGGAGTGGGACAGGCTACGAGCAGTACTTC
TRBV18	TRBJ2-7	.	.	CASSPEDRLRREQYF	TGTGCCAGCTCGCCGGAGGACCGGCTCCGGCGCGAGCAGTACTTC
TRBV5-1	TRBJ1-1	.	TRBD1	CASSPGTGGFLNTEAFF	TGCGCCAGCAGCCCGGGGACAGGGGGCTTCCTGAACACTGAAGCTTTCTTT
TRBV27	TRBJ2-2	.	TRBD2	CASSLTSGFNTGELFF	TGTGCCAGCAGTTTGACTAGCGGATTTAACACCGGGGAGCTGTTTTTT
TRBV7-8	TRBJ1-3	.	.	CASSLGRRRGLGNTIYF	TGTGCCAGCAGCTTAGGTCGGCGGCGGGGGCTAGGAAACACCATATATTTT
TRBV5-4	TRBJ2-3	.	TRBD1	CASSPQQGDTQYF	TGTGCCAGCAGCCCCCAACAGGGGGATACGCAGTATTTT
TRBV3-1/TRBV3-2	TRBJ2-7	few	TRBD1	CASSQDFQPGQGLYEQYF	TGTGCCAGCAGCCAAGATTTCCAACCAGGACAGGGGCTGTACGAGCAGTACTTC
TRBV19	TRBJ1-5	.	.	CASSIQIAQPQHF	TGTGCCAGTAGTATACAGATTGCTCAGCCCCAGCATTTT
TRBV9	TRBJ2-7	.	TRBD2	CASSVGTSGRMAPYEQYF	TGTGCCAGCAGCGTAGGGACTAGCGGGAGAATGGCGCCCTACGAGCAGTACTTC
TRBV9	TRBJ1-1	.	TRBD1	CASSVAGGAGEAFF	TGTGCCAGCAGCGTAGCAGGGGGCGCGGGTGAAGCTTTCTTT
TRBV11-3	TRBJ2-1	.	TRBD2	CASSSGLAGEQFF	TGTGCCAGCAGCTCGGGACTAGCGGGAGAGCAGTTCTTC
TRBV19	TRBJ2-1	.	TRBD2	CASSPATSVLSYNEQFF	TGTGCCAGTAGTCCTGCGACTAGCGTCTTATCCTACAATGAGCAGTTCTTC
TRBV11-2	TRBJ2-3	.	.	CASSLGAARVDTQYF	TGTGCCAGCAGCTTGGGGGCCGCGAGGGTAGATACGCAGTATTTT
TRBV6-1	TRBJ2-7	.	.	CASSEALVGQWPLDF	TGTGCCAGCAGTGAAGCTTTGGTTGGACAGTGGCCTTTAGACTTC
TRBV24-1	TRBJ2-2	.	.	CATSDTDRSSTGELFF	TGTGCCACCAGTGATACTGACAGGTCTTCCACCGGGGAGCTGTTTTTT
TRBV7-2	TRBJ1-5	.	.	CASSSGGFNQPQHF	TGTGCCAGCAGCTCGGGAGGTTTCAATCAGCCCCAGCATTTT
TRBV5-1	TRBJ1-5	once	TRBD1	CASSSGTGSNQPQHF	TGCGCCAGCAGCAGTGGGACAGGGAGCAATCAGCCCCAGCATTTT
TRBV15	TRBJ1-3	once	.	CATSRGGPGNTIYF	TGTGCCACCAGCAGAGGGGGGCCTGGAAACACCATATATTTT
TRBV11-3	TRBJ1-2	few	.	CASSLGGPSYGYTF	TGTGCCAGCAGCTTGGGGGGGCCGAGCTATGGCTACACCTTC
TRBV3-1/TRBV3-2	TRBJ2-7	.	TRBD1	CASSQDSGQAIHEQYF	TGTGCCAGCAGCCAAGACTCGGGACAGGCAATCCACGAGCAGTACTTC
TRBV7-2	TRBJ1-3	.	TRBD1	CASGIPGTGVPTIYF	TGTGCCAGCGGCATTCCCGGGACAGGGGTTCCCACCATATATTTT
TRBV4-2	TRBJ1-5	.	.	CASSRQDQPQHF	TGTGCCAGCAGCCGACAAGATCAGCCCCAGCATTTT
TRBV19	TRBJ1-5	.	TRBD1	CASSTTIGQGFGQPQHF	TGTGCCAGTAGTACGACGATTGGACAGGGTTTTGGTCAGCCCCAGCATTTT
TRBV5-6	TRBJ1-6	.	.	CASSLWADSYNSPLHF	TGTGCCAGCAGCTTGTGGGCAGACTCCTATAATTCACCCCTCCACTTT
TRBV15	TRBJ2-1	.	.	CATSREGLPTNEQFF	TGTGCCACCAGCAGAGAGGGACTCCCGACGAATGAGCAGTTCTTC
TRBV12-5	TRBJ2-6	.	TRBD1	CASGLRDRGTGANVLTF	TGTGCTAGTGGTTTGAGGGACAGGGGAACTGGGGCCAACGTCCTGACTTTC
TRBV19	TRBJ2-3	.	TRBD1	CASKEAGQGVDTQYF	TGTGCCAGTAAGGAGGCGGGACAGGGCGTAGATACGCAGTATTTT
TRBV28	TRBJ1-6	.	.	CASSLSTVPPLHF	TGTGCCAGCAGTTTGTCAACAGTGCCACCCCTCCACTTT
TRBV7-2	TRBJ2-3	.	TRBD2	CASSFLGSGTSVSDTQYF	TGTGCCAGCAGCTTCCTGGGTTCTGGGACTAGCGTTTCCGATACGCAGTATTTT
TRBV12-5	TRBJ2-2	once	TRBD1	CASGPTKGTDTGELFF	TGTGCTAGTGGTCCCACAAAGGGGACAGACACCGGGGAGCTGTTTTTT
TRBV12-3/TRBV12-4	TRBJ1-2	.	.	CASSLAVGGYTF	TGTGCCAGCAGCCTAGCGGTAGGCGGCTACACCTTC
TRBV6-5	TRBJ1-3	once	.	CASTLGRTGNTIYF	TGTGCCAGCACTCTAGGGAGGACTGGAAACACCATATATTTT
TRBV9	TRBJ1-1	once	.	CASSVVWGGTEAFF	TGTGCCAGCAGCGTAGTCTGGGGGGGGACTGAAGCTTTCTTT
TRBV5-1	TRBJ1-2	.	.	CASTPQGWGYGYTF	TGCGCCAGCACCCCCCAGGGCTGGGGCTATGGCTACACCTTC
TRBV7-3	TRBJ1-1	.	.	CASSTGRNTEAFF	TGTGCCAGCAGCACAGGAAGAAACACTGAAGCTTTCTTT
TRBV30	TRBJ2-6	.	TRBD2	CASSTSGGAGGNVLTF	TGTGCCTCGTCGACTAGCGGGGGGGCCGGTGGCAACGTCCTGACTTTC
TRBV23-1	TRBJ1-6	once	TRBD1	CASSHGQGANSPLHF	TGCGCCAGCAGCCATGGACAGGGGGCGAATTCACCCCTCCACTTT
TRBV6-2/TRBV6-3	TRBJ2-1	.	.	CASSQFSRQYNEQFF	TGTGCCAGCAGTCAGTTCAGCAGACAGTACAATGAGCAGTTCTTC
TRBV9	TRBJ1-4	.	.	CASSVEPTKGEKLFF	TGTGCCAGCAGCGTAGAGCCCACAAAGGGGGAAAAACTGTTTTTT
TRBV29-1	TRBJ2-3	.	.	CSAASRTDTQYF	TGCAGCGCCGCTTCGAGGACAGATACGCAGTATTTT
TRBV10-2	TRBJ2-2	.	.	CASSVEGSTGELFF	TGCGCCAGCAGTGTTGAAGGGAGTACCGGGGAGCTGTTTTTT
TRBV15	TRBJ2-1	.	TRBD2	CATSSWGSGANEQFF	TGTGCCACCAGCTCCTGGGGTAGCGGGGCCAATGAGCAGTTCTTC
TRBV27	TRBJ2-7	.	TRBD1	CASSPGQGLHEQYF	TGTGCCAGCAGTCCGGGACAGGGGTTACACGAGCAGTACTTC
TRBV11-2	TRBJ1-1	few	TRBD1	CASSIGQGLNTEAFF	TGTGCCAGCAGCATAGGACAGGGGTTGAACACTGAAGCTTTCTTT
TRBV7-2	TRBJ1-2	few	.	CASSLGTGDLFTF	TGTGCCAGCAGCTTAGGGACGGGGGATTTGTTCACCTTC
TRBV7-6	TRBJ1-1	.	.	CASSLGQGREAFF	TGTGCCAGCAGCTTGGGGCAGGGGCGGGAAGCTTTCTTT
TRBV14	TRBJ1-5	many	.	CASSHGRGQPQHF	TGTGCCAGCAGCCACGGTCGGGGTCAGCCCCAGCATTTT
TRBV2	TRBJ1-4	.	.	CASSPDSNHEKLFF	TGTGCCAGCAGTCCGGACAGCAATCATGAAAAACTGTTTTTT
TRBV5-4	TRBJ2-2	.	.	CASSLYRAGELFF	TGTGCCAGCAGCTTGTACCGGGCCGGGGAGCTGTTTTTT
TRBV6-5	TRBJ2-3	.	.	CASSSNQGGFSDTQYF	TGTGCCAGCAGTTCCAACCAGGGGGGATTCTCGGATACGCAGTATTTT
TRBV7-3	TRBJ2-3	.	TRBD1	CASRYRQGSGTQYF	TGTGCCAGCAGATATAGACAGGGGTCGGGTACGCAGTATTTT
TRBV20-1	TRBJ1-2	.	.	CSARGEDTF	TGCAGTGCTAGGGGGGAGGACACCTTC
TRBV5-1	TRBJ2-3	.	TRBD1	CASSEPQGGYAPDTQYF	TGCGCCAGCAGCGAACCACAGGGGGGCTATGCGCCAGATACGCAGTATTTT
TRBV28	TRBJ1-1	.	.	CASRHQGKGATEAFF	TGTGCCAGCAGGCATCAGGGGAAAGGGGCCACTGAAGCTTTCTTT